The text below deals with one T cell receptor (beta chain). This CDR3 has 11 residues. Trimming took off 5 bases at V and 4 bases at J, with 4 bases between the two ends. Germline lookup yields CDR1 SGHVS and CDR2 FQNEAQ. TCRdb passed the PCR reads through MiXCR, listing each CDR3 protein once. The table has approximately 8,700 distinct CDR3 sequences, around two thirds seen once. The sample is drawn from a study of tumor-infiltrating lymphocytes in oesophageal squamous cell carcinoma. The specimen was esophageal tumor tissue. V is TRBV7-8 and J is TRBJ2-3; no reliable D call. This TCR came from a female donor with esophageal squamous cell carcinoma. DNA of the CDR3: TGTGCCAGCAGCGCCTCAGATACGCAGTATTTT. It codes for CASSASDTQYF.